Presented here are 24 T cell receptor beta chains from one specimen sequenced in a study of blood T cell repertoires in COVID-19. Profiled with immunoSEQ multiplex PCR; TCRdb holds only in-frame clones, not every one. The sample has tens of thousands of clones; about four fifths are singletons. The sequenced sample was peripheral blood. The receptors were gathered from a man between 50 and 59 years old with active or convalescent COVID-19.

CDR3 coding DNA: TGTGCCAGCTCAAGTGGTAGCGGGGGCAACTACGAGCAGTACTTC. This gives the protein CASSSGSGGNYEQYF. The chain links TRBV7-9 to TRBJ2-7; 9 bases agree with TRBD2. Germline CDR1 and CDR2: SEHNR and FQNEAQ (reference sequence). This CDR3 comprises 15 residues. V was pared by 8 bases and J by 3 bases, with 11 bases of the junction left unmatched.

The chain's CDR3 is CASSAQGLNTEAFF. The DNA for the CDR3 is TGTGCCAGCAGTGCACAGGGTTTGAACACTGAAGCTTTCTTT. V is TRBV6-4 and J is TRBJ1-1; perhaps TRBD1 as D (6 bases). Germline CDR1 is MRHNA and CDR2 is SNTAGT. The CDR3 sequence is 14 residues long. Trimming cost V 4 bases and J 0 bases, with 9 bases left between them.

This chain joins TRBV5-1 and TRBJ2-5; 7 nucleotides line up with TRBD1. Germline loops: CDR1 SGHRS, CDR2 YFSETQ. V was clipped by 1 base and J by 1 base; unmatched bases: 4. CDR3 length equals 15 residues. The CDR3 DNA sequence: TGCGCCAGCAGCTTGAATGGGGACAGCCAAGAGACCCAGTACTTC. This codes for CASSLNGDSQETQYF.

J is TRBJ1-5 and V is TRBV7-8; D uncertain. This CDR3 spans 13 amino acids. V was trimmed by 0 bases and J by 5 bases, leaving 5 bases between them. Per the germline V gene, CDR1 is SGHVS and CDR2 is FQNEAQ. The CDR3 DNA sequence: TGTGCCAGCAGCTTAGCGCGGGATCAGCCCCAGCATTTT. The encoded protein is CASSLARDQPQHF.

This rearrangement joins TRBV7-9 to TRBJ2-6; no firm D call. Germline-derived CDR1 and CDR2 are SEHNR and FQNEAQ (reference sequence). There are 13 residues in the CDR3. Trimming took off 11 bases at V and 1 base at J, with 9 bases between the two ends. The CDR3 loop reads CADTNSGANVLTF. For the CDR3, the DNA is TGTGCCGACACAAATTCTGGGGCCAACGTCCTGACTTTC.

J is TRBJ1-5 and V is TRBV28; D unclear. This CDR3 is 14 amino acids long. CDR1 is MDHEN and CDR2 is SYDVKM in the germline V gene. V was trimmed by 2 bases and J by 7 bases, leaving 12 bases between them. The CDR3 region is CASSLETSGQPQHF. The CDR3, as DNA: TGTGCCAGCAGTTTAGAGACCTCGGGGCAGCCCCAGCATTTT.

This chain links TRBV5-6 with TRBJ2-7, with 9 bases that match TRBD1. This CDR3 contains 14 residues. J gave up 4 bases and V 4 bases, and 6 bases lay outside the gene matches. The germline CDR1 and CDR2 sequences are SGHDT and YYEEEE. In nucleotides, the CDR3 is TGTGCCAGCAGCCCGGGGACAGGGATTTACGAGCAGTACGTC. Encoded protein: CASSPGTGIYEQYV.

The rearrangement uses TRBV7-2 and TRBJ1-1, with unresolved D. Germline loops: CDR1 SGHTA, CDR2 FQGNSA. The CDR3 has 13 amino acids. V was cut by 4 bases and J by 5 bases, with 11 bases left in between. CDR3 DNA sequence: TGTGCCAGCAGCTCGGGAAGGACTACTGAAGCTTTCTTT. Translation gives CASSSGRTTEAFF.

CDR3 in amino acids: CASSYSVPRANTGELFF. For the CDR3, the DNA is TGTGCCAGCAGTTACTCGGTGCCCAGGGCGAACACCGGGGAGCTGTTTTTT. The V and J genes are TRBV6-2 or TRBV6-3 and TRBJ2-2, with D maybe TRBD1 (5 bases). V was trimmed by 0 bases and J by 0 bases, leaving 11 bases between them. Germline CDR1 and CDR2: MNHEY and SVGEGT. This CDR3 comprises 17 residues.

The chain has TRBV10-3 and TRBJ1-2; 10 bases fit TRBD1. The CDR3 sequence is 16 residues long. Trimming removed 5 bases from V and 7 bases from J; junction bases left unmatched: 13. Germline lookup yields CDR1 ENHRY and CDR2 SYGVKD. The CDR3 loop is CAISNSVGTGERGYTF. Written as DNA, the CDR3 is TGTGCCATCAGTAACTCCGTTGGGACAGGGGAACGTGGCTACACCTTC.

CDR3 sequence: CASSESGGATETQYF. In DNA form, the CDR3 reads TGTGCCAGCAGTGAAAGCGGGGGGGCCACAGAGACCCAGTACTTC. The chain combines TRBV6-4 with TRBJ2-5, with 10 bases that match TRBD2. Losses at the gene ends were 3 bases for V and 4 bases for J; bases not matched to a gene: 5. Germline-derived CDR1 and CDR2 are MRHNA and SNTAGT. The CDR3 loop spans 15 amino acids.

This chain connects TRBV7-9 to TRBJ2-3; D is uncertain. The CDR3 extends over 12 amino acids. Germline loops: CDR1 SEHNR, CDR2 FQNEAQ (reference sequence). The germline V and J ends were trimmed by 5 bases and 3 bases, with 6 bases remaining between them. CDR3 in amino acids: CASSTSTDTQYF. The DNA of the CDR3 is TGTGCCAGCAGCACAAGTACAGATACGCAGTATTTT.

The chain is built from TRBV6-5 and TRBJ2-3; possibly TRBD1 for D (5 bases). Trimming cost V 7 bases and J 0 bases, with 11 bases left between them. The germline CDR1 and CDR2 sequences are MNHEY and SVGAGI. This CDR3 is built from 14 residues. The CDR3 region is CASTSGISTDTQYF. CDR3 nucleotide sequence: TGTGCCAGCACCTCAGGGATTAGCACAGATACGCAGTATTTT.

The chain employs TRBV6-5 and TRBJ2-5, with 8 nucleotides matching TRBD2. Trimming cost V 0 bases and J 2 bases; bases outside gene matches: 5. The germline V gene has CDR1 MNHEY and CDR2 SVGAGI. This CDR3 region has 16 residues. The CDR3 sequence: CASSYSRTGGQETQYF. In DNA form, the CDR3 reads TGTGCCAGCAGTTACTCGCGTACGGGGGGGCAAGAGACCCAGTACTTC.

The chain recombines TRBV2 with TRBJ1-5; 9 bases line up with TRBD1. CDR1 and CDR2 from the germline V gene are SNHLY and FYNNEI. The CDR3 is made up of 15 amino acids. Trimming at V came to 6 bases and at J to 5 bases, leaving 8 bases not matched to a gene. Here the CDR3 reads CASRLGTGSDQPQHF. CDR3 in DNA: TGTGCCAGCAGGCTCGGGACAGGGTCAGATCAGCCCCAGCATTTT.

This clone was counted only a few times. This rearrangement joins TRBV5-1 to TRBJ2-5; 10 positions match TRBD2. Germline values: CDR1 SGHRS, CDR2 YFSETQ. With 4 bases clipped from V and 0 bases from J, the junction kept 6 bases outside the gene matches. This CDR3 region has 16 residues. The CDR3 DNA sequence: TGCGCCAGCAGCCCGGGCAGCGGGGGGGACCAAGAGACCCAGTACTTC. This translates into CASSPGSGGDQETQYF.

The rearrangement joins TRBV2 to TRBJ1-5, with a tentative D call TRBD1 (5 bases). CDR1 is SNHLY, CDR2 FYNNEI, per germline. The V end was cut by 8 bases, the J end by 2 bases, with 16 bases between. The CDR3 covers 15 residues. The CDR3 region has the DNA TGTGCCAGCCGGGGGAGGATTGGGCGCAATCAGCCCCAGCATTTT. Protein product: CASRGRIGRNQPQHF.

The table lists this clone with a few counts. The V gene is TRBV6-5, the J gene TRBJ2-7, with 10 bases matching TRBD1. Germline CDR1 reads MNHEY; CDR2 reads SVGAGI. V shed 8 bases and J 4 bases; nucleotides not matched to a gene: 5. There are 13 residues in the CDR3. In nucleotides, the CDR3 is TGTGCCAGCGGCCGGGACAGGGGATACGAGCAGTACGTC. This gives the protein CASGRDRGYEQYV.

CDR3 sequence reads: CASSREDTEAFF. The CDR3 DNA is TGCGCCAGCAGCAGGGAGGACACTGAAGCTTTCTTT. The chain joins TRBV5-1 to TRBJ1-1; D remains ambiguous. The CDR3 totals 12 residues. Germline V lookup: CDR1 SGHRS, CDR2 YFSETQ. V was pared by 4 bases and J by 3 bases, with 7 bases between.

The chain links TRBV5-1 to TRBJ1-1; no reliable D call. CDR1 SGHRS and CDR2 YFSETQ come from the germline V gene. V was cut by 4 bases and J by 1 base, with 8 bases left in between. CDR3 length: 13 residues. CDR3 loop: CASSRTSNTEAFF. The CDR3 nucleotides are TGCGCCAGCAGCCGCACATCGAACACTGAAGCTTTCTTT.

V gene TRBV2 combines with J gene TRBJ2-2; 10 bases line up with TRBD2. The CDR3 is 15 residues long. The V segment lost 4 bases and the J segment 3 bases; nucleotides outside the gene matches: 2. CDR1 SNHLY and CDR2 FYNNEI come from the germline V gene. The CDR3 nucleotides read TGTGCCAGCAGTGCGCTAGCGGGGGACACCGGGGAGCTGTTTTTT. Its translation: CASSALAGDTGELFF.

The chain links TRBV6-4 to TRBJ2-3; TRBD2 matches 9 bases. The CDR3 is 15 amino acids. CDR1 is MRHNA, CDR2 SNTAGT, per germline. J was trimmed by 5 bases and V by 2 bases; bases with no gene match: 5. This CDR3 is CASSDGGGAEDTQYF. The CDR3 nucleotides are TGTGCCAGCAGTGACGGCGGGGGGGCGGAAGATACGCAGTATTTT.

This clone was picked up a small number of times. The chain links TRBV28 to TRBJ2-7; 8 nucleotides match TRBD2. Germline trimming cut 1 base from V and 3 bases from J; bases unmatched to any gene: 2. CDR1 MDHEN and CDR2 SYDVKM come from the germline V gene. The CDR3 is 14 amino acids. CDR3 DNA: TGTGCCAGCAGTTTATACGGGAGGGGCTACGAGCAGTACTTC. Its protein is CASSLYGRGYEQYF.

The chain's CDR3 is CASSWGENTEAFF. The CDR3 DNA is TGCGCCAGCAGCTGGGGGGAGAACACTGAAGCTTTCTTT. The chain is built from TRBV5-1 and TRBJ1-1, with D maybe TRBD1 (5 bases). Trimming shortened V by 3 bases and J by 1 base, and 7 bases separated the two germline ends. Germline values: CDR1 SGHRS, CDR2 YFSETQ. The CDR3 sequence is 13 residues long.